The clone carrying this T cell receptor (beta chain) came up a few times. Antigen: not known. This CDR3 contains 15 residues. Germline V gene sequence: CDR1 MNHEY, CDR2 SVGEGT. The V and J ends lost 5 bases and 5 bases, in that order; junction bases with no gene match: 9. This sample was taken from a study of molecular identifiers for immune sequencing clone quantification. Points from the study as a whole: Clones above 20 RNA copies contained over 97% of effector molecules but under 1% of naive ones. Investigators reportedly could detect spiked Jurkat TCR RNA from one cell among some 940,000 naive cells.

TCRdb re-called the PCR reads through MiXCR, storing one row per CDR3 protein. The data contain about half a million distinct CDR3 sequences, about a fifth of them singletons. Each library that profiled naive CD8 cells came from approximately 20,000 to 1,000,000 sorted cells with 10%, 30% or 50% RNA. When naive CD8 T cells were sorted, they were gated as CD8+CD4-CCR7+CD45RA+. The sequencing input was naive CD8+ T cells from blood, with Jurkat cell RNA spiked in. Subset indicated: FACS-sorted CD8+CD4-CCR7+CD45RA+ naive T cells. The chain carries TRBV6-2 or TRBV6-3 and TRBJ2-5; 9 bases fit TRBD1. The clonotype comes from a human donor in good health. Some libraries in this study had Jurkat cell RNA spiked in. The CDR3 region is CASSRIGTGSETQYF. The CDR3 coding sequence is TGTGCCAGCAGTCGGATCGGGACAGGGAGCGAGACCCAGTACTTC.